This T cell receptor (beta chain) was found in a study of blood T cell repertoires in COVID-19. In the study overall: Sites in the United States, Italy and Spain provided acute and convalescent COVID-19 samples.

Some clones are missing from TCRdb's copy, which holds only in-frame ones; the method was immunoSEQ multiplex PCR. The repertoire holds about 150,000 clones, with 88% as singletons. The junction had 9 bases not matched to a gene; V was cut back by 4 bases and J by 7 bases. Germline CDR1 reads SQVTM; CDR2 reads ANQGSEA. The CDR3 spans 14 residues. The clonotype originates from a woman aged 25 to 39 with acute COVID-19. J is TRBJ2-1 and V is TRBV29-1, with 8 bases identical to TRBD2. Sequencing was performed on PBMCs or T cells enriched from blood (not recorded which). CDR3 in DNA: TGCAGCGTTGGTAGGAGCGGGAGTTGGAATGAGCAGTTCTTC. As protein: CSVGRSGSWNEQFF.